This T cell receptor beta chain was sequenced in a study of blood T cell repertoires in COVID-19. Study background: Italy, Spain and the United States were the sources of the convalescent and acute COVID-19 samples.

The CDR3 consists of 14 residues. Unmatched junction bases numbered 7, after V lost 5 bases and J lost 2 bases. Germline V gives CDR1 SQVTM, CDR2 ANQGSEA. Authors' processing steps: Amplification of reference gene primers was used by the study to estimate nucleated cell counts. Clones were read by immunoSEQ multiplex PCR, and TCRdb kept only the in-frame ones, dropping some. From that table come the V and J calls and clone size; the DNA was used to work out D and trimming. The table lists fewer than 200,000 clones, 87% of them singletons, with roughly an eighth in the top ten. Specimen: peripheral blood. The receptor was derived from a woman in her seventies with COVID-19, enrolled during active disease. This chain connects TRBV29-1 to TRBJ2-7, with 9 bases identical to TRBD1. CDR3 region: CSVKRTGAAYEQYF. The DNA of the CDR3 is TGCAGCGTTAAACGGACAGGGGCGGCCTACGAGCAGTACTTC.